This entry lists 27 T cell receptor beta chains sequenced from one sample in a study of T cells in Graves' hyperthyroidism and ophthalmopathy. RNA transcripts served as the template for amplifying TCR beta CDR3 regions. RT-PCR in the first round (using the HTBI primer set) targeted the TCR CDR3. TCRdb reprocessed the multiplex PCR reads with MiXCR, giving one entry per CDR3 protein. The table includes approximately 370,000 distinct CDR3 sequences, about a sixth detected once. Sequencing was done on a sample of blood. These receptors all come from a woman in her 30s with Graves' hyperthyroidism that later progressed to Graves' ophthalmopathy.

Many counts were recorded for this clonotype. The rearrangement links TRBV10-3 to TRBJ1-6; 12 bases agree with TRBD1. From germline, CDR1 is ENHRY and CDR2 SYGVKD. V lost 7 bases to trimming and J lost 6 bases; unmatched junction nucleotides: 7. The CDR3 has 16 amino acids. The CDR3 bases are TGTGCCATCAACTCGGGACAGGGGGCGGTTAATTCACCCCTCCACTTT. This encodes CAINSGQGAVNSPLHF.

This clonotype was detected ten times or more. The chain has TRBV5-1 and TRBJ1-1, with 9 bases aligning to TRBD1. CDR3 size: 15 residues. The germline gives CDR1 SGHRS, CDR2 YFSETQ. The V and J ends lost 4 bases and 5 bases, in that order; junction bases with no gene match: 9. CDR3 sequence: CASSPEQGARTEAFF. The CDR3 DNA sequence: TGCGCCAGCAGCCCAGAACAGGGGGCGCGAACTGAAGCTTTCTTT.

The sample holds many counts of this clonotype. The chain uses TRBV2 and TRBJ2-7, with 7 bases identical to TRBD2. Unmatched junction bases numbered 8, after V lost 2 bases and J lost 4 bases. Germline V gene data show CDR1 as SNHLY and CDR2 as FYNNEI. The CDR3 sequence is 15 residues long. The CDR3 loop is CASSERTSRGYEQYF. DNA of the CDR3: TGTGCCAGCAGTGAAAGGACTAGTCGGGGGTACGAGCAGTACTTC.

Concerning this clonotype: A much more abundant neighbour one base away suggests this may be a read error. The conserved final phenylalanine or tryptophan is absent from the CDR3, which likely points to a read error. J is TRBJ2-7 and V is TRBV7-2; 8 nucleotides line up with TRBD1. This CDR3 has 14 amino acids. The V gene's germline CDR1 is SGHTA and CDR2 FQGNSA. Trimming removed 3 bases from V and 5 bases from J; junction bases left unmatched: 6. CDR3 in DNA: TGTGCCAGCAGCTTGGTCAGGGGGCAGGACGAGCAGTACTTG. Its protein is CASSLVRGQDEQYL.

This clonotype was detected many times. J is TRBJ2-7 and V is TRBV5-1; 8 bases align to TRBD1. The CDR3 is 15 amino acids. V lost 0 bases and J lost 0; bases outside the gene matches: 2. The germline V gene encodes CDR1 SGHRS and CDR2 YFSETQ. In nucleotides, the CDR3 is TGCGCCAGCAGCTTGGCTGGACAGGGCTCCTACGAGCAGTACTTC. Translating it yields CASSLAGQGSYEQYF.

This clonotype was picked up a small number of times. The rearrangement uses TRBV30 and TRBJ1-5; 7 nucleotides match TRBD1. Germline V gene sequence: CDR1 GTSNPN, CDR2 SVGIG (reference sequence). Germline trimming cut 2 bases from V and 5 bases from J; bases unmatched to any gene: 3. The CDR3 extends over 13 amino acids. The CDR3 sequence is CAWSRTGDQPQHF. CDR3 nucleotides: TGTGCCTGGAGTAGGACAGGCGATCAGCCCCAGCATTTT.

The chain recombines TRBV5-1 with TRBJ2-1, with TRBD1 matching over 10 bases. V lost 2 bases and J lost 5; bases outside the gene matches: 7. This CDR3 spans 16 amino acids. Germline V gene sequence: CDR1 SGHRS, CDR2 YFSETQ. The CDR3 reads CASSFRPGQGNNEQFF. The CDR3 nucleotides are TGCGCCAGCAGCTTCCGACCGGGACAGGGGAACAATGAGCAGTTCTTC.

In its sample, this clonotype was seen many times. V and J are TRBV18 and TRBJ1-5; weak D call: TRBD1 (5 bases). CDR3 size: 16 residues. Germline CDR1 reads KGHSH; CDR2 reads LQKENI. V gave up 1 base and J gave up 5 bases, with 15 bases separating them. In DNA form, the CDR3 reads TGTGCCAGCTCACCACTCTGGGCCAGGGCGTATCAGCCCCAGCATTTT. The encoded protein is CASSPLWARAYQPQHF.

The chain employs TRBV19 and TRBJ2-1; 7 nucleotides line up with TRBD1. Germline V gene sequence: CDR1 LNHDA, CDR2 SQIVND (reference sequence). V trimming: 4 bases; J trimming: 4 bases; junction bases outside the gene matches: 10. This CDR3 region has 16 residues. CDR3 sequence reads: CASSSDRDRAYNEQFF. CDR3 nucleotides: TGTGCCAGTAGTAGTGACCGGGACAGAGCGTACAATGAGCAGTTCTTC.

This clonotype was recorded at least ten times. This chain joins TRBV20-1 and TRBJ2-5; 8 bases align to TRBD2. Unmatched junction bases numbered 14, after V lost 6 bases and J lost 5 bases. Germline values: CDR1 DFQATT, CDR2 SNEGSKA (reference sequence). CDR3 length: 15 amino acids. The CDR3 protein is CSAREGAGYGETQYF. The CDR3 region has the DNA TGCAGTGCCCGGGAGGGAGCGGGGTACGGGGAGACCCAGTACTTC.

In this sample, this clonotype turned up many times. The J gene is TRBJ2-1, the V gene TRBV27; D is perhaps TRBD1 (5 bases). CDR3 length: 15 residues. CDR1 and CDR2 from the germline V gene are MNHEY and SMNVEV (reference sequence). V was cut by 7 bases and J by 4 bases, with 17 bases left in between. CDR3 sequence: CASTPLGQGYNEQFF. The CDR3 coding sequence is TGTGCCAGCACTCCCCTAGGGCAGGGATACAATGAGCAGTTCTTC.

This clonotype has a count of ten or more. The rearrangement links TRBV11-2 to TRBJ1-6; TRBD1 is a possible D gene (5 bases). Germline V lookup: CDR1 SGHAT, CDR2 FQNNGV. There are 13 residues in the CDR3. Between the trimmed V and J ends, which lost 5 bases and 11 bases, there was a span of 13 bases. Written as DNA, the CDR3 is TGTGCCAGCAGCCGACTAGGGGTGGCACCCCTCCACTTT. Its translation is CASSRLGVAPLHF.

This chain connects TRBV19 to TRBJ1-4; 7 bases map to TRBD1. The CDR3 extends over 14 amino acids. Germline assignment: CDR1 LNHDA and CDR2 SQIVND (reference sequence). V dropped 5 bases and J dropped 4; count of bases not matched to a gene: 4. The CDR3 here is CASSHRQGNEKLFF. The CDR3 bases are TGTGCCAGTAGTCATCGACAGGGTAATGAAAAACTGTTTTTT.

This clonotype has a handful of counts. J is TRBJ1-1 and V is TRBV4-1, with no clear D. This CDR3 spans 14 amino acids. The germline gives CDR1 MGHRA, CDR2 YSYEKL. The ends were cut back, 2 bases at V and 1 base at J, with 8 bases in the middle. Here the CDR3 DNA reads TGCGCCAGCAGCCAACGATCAGGGAACACTGAAGCTTTCTTT. It specifies CASSQRSGNTEAFF.

This clonotype was observed many times. The rearrangement links TRBV28 to TRBJ1-5; 10 nucleotides agree with TRBD1. Germline trimming cut 8 bases from V and 3 bases from J; bases unmatched to any gene: 1. The CDR3 length is 13 residues. The V gene's germline CDR1 is MDHEN and CDR2 SYDVKM. As DNA, the CDR3 is TGTGCCAGCGGGACAGGGGTCAATCAGCCCCAGCATTTT. It yields the protein CASGTGVNQPQHF.

This clonotype has at least ten counts. This chain joins TRBV20-1 and TRBJ2-1; D not resolved. Looked up from germline, CDR1 is DFQATT and CDR2 is SNEGSKA (reference sequence). Trimming took 4 bases from V and 7 from J, leaving 14 bases between them. The CDR3 sequence is 13 residues long. The CDR3 nucleotides read TGCAGTGCTAAATGGTTGGCAGGTAATGAGCAGTTCTTC. Its protein is CSAKWLAGNEQFF.

This clonotype was picked up many times. The genes are TRBV12-3 or TRBV12-4 and TRBJ1-2, with D hard to call. The germline V and J ends were trimmed by 2 bases and 3 bases, with 13 bases remaining between them. The CDR3 has 15 residues. CDR3 amino acids: CASSLSDPGYYGYTF. The CDR3 DNA is TGTGCCAGCAGTTTATCGGACCCGGGATACTATGGCTACACCTTC.

In this sample, this clonotype turned up many times. The V and J genes are TRBV28 and TRBJ2-3; 8 bases are a match to TRBD1. CDR1 MDHEN and CDR2 SYDVKM come from the germline V gene. The J segment lost 0 bases and the V segment lost 5 bases, leaving 7 bases of the junction unmatched. CDR3 size: 16 residues. The CDR3 sequence: CASSGDRRPSTDTQYF. As DNA, the CDR3 is TGTGCCAGCAGTGGGGACAGGCGCCCTAGCACAGATACGCAGTATTTT. Supplemented by reference TRBV28 and TRBJ2-3, the full variable domain reads DVKVTQSSRYLVKRTGEKVFLECVQDMDHENMFWYRQDPGLGLRLIYFSYDVKMKEKGDIPEGYSVSREKKERFSLILESASTNQTSMYLCASSGDRRPSTDTQYFGPGTRLTVL.

This clonotype was observed at least ten times. The V gene is TRBV11-2, the J gene TRBJ2-7; TRBD1 agrees at 7 bases. Germline-derived CDR1 and CDR2 are SGHAT and FQNNGV. The CDR3 loop spans 14 amino acids. With V trimmed by 3 bases and J by 4 bases, 6 bases remained unmatched. The CDR3 coding sequence is TGTGCCAGCAGCTTTGGGACAGCCGTATACGAGCAGTACTTC. As protein: CASSFGTAVYEQYF.

The sample holds a few counts of this clonotype. The chain has TRBV19 and TRBJ1-2; 7 bases fit TRBD1. CDR3 length: 15 amino acids. CDR1 and CDR2 from the germline V gene are LNHDA and SQIVND (reference sequence). The trim removed 3 bases at V and 4 bases at J, leaving 8 bases unmatched. CDR3 coding DNA: TGTGCCAGTAGTATGAGCCAGGGGGGTGGCTATGGCTACACCTTC. Encoded protein: CASSMSQGGGYGYTF.

This clonotype has ten or more counts. The V call is TRBV6-1, the J call TRBJ1-5, with D possibly matching TRBD1 (5 bases). CDR1 MNHNS and CDR2 SASEGT come from the germline V gene. Trimming cost V 4 bases and J 1 base, with 14 bases left between them. CDR3 length: 16 residues. For the CDR3, the DNA is TGTGCCAGCAGTGTCCGGGACCCCGAGAGCAATCAGCCCCAGCATTTT. Translating it yields CASSVRDPESNQPQHF.

At least ten counts were recorded for this clonotype. The gene calls are TRBV7-9 and TRBJ1-2; TRBD1 matches 7 bases. The junction had 15 bases not matched to a gene; V was cut back by 2 bases and J by 3 bases. Germline V gene sequence: CDR1 SEHNR, CDR2 FQNEAQ (reference sequence). The CDR3 totals 18 residues. The chain's CDR3 is CASSLMVRRTGGDYGYTF. For the CDR3, the DNA is TGTGCCAGCAGCTTAATGGTACGTCGGACAGGTGGGGACTATGGCTACACCTTC.

Regarding this clonotype: A read error may account for a junction end that differs from germline. V is TRBV19 and J is TRBJ1-1; D is uncertain. The CDR3 runs to 11 residues. CDR1 and CDR2 from the germline V gene are LNHDA and SQIVND (reference sequence). DNA for the CDR3: TGTGCCAGTAGTAGTAACACTAAAGCTTTCTTT. As protein: CASSSNTKAFF. The full variable domain, with the rest looked up from reference TRBV19 and TRBJ1-1, is DGGITQSPKYLFRKEGQNVTLSCEQNLNHDAMYWYRQDPGQGLRLIYYSQIVNDFQKGDIAEGYSVSREKKESFPLTVTSAQKNPTAFYLCASSSNTKAFFGQGTRLTVV.

This clonotype came up a few times. Being one base from a much bigger clone, this may be a read error. The chain carries TRBV30 and TRBJ1-2; a weak D match, TRBD1 (6 bases). CDR1 is GTSNPN, CDR2 SVGIG, per germline (reference sequence). This CDR3 spans 15 amino acids. DNA for the CDR3: TGTGCCTGGCGAAATCGGTGGACAGAAGAGTATGGCCACACCTTC. As protein: CAWRNRWTEEYGHTF.

V is TRBV12-3 or TRBV12-4 and J is TRBJ2-1; 8 positions agree with TRBD2. V dropped 5 bases and J dropped 8; count of bases not matched to a gene: 20. The CDR3 totals 18 residues. The CDR3 sequence: CASSAISGGLIGGDEQFF. The CDR3 DNA is TGTGCCAGCAGTGCCATCTCCGGGGGACTAATCGGGGGGGATGAGCAGTTCTTC.

This clonotype was detected many times. The V gene is TRBV12-3 or TRBV12-4, the J gene TRBJ2-1; D is uncertain. The V end was cut by 7 bases, the J end by 2 bases, with 9 bases between. The CDR3 length is 13 residues. The CDR3: CASNTGPYNEQFF. The DNA for the CDR3 is TGTGCCAGCAACACCGGACCCTACAATGAGCAGTTCTTC.

This clonotype was observed a handful of times. This may be a read error, as it is one base from a much larger clone. J is TRBJ2-7 and V is TRBV28; a weak D match, TRBD2 (5 bases). This CDR3 contains 15 residues. Germline V gene sequence: CDR1 MDHEN, CDR2 SYDVKM. CDR3 DNA sequence: TGTGCCGGCAGCCTCTTGAGGGAAGTAACGTGGGAGCAGTACTTC. It codes for CAGSLLREVTWEQYF.